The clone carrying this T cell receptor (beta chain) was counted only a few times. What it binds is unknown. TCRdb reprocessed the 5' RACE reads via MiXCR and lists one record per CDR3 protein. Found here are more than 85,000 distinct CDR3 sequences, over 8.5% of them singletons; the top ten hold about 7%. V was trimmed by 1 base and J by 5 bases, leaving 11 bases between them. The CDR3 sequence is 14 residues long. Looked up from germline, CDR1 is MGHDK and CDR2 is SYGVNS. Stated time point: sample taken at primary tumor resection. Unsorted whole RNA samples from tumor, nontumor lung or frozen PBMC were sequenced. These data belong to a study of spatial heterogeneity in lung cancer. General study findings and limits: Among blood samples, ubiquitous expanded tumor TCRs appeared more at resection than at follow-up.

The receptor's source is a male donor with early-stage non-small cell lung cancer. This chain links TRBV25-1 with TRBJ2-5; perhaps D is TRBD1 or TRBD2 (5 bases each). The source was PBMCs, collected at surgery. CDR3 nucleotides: TGTGCCAGCAGTGAATCCGGCAGGGAGGAGACCCAGTACTTC. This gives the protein CASSESGREETQYF.